Below are 9 T cell receptor beta chains sequenced from a single sample in a study of blood T cell repertoires in COVID-19. Sequencing was performed with immunoSEQ multiplex PCR; in TCRdb, only in-frame clones are kept and a portion is missing. The sample consists of about 320,000 clones, approximately 85% of them appearing once. Sequences were obtained from peripheral blood. All receptors derive from a human donor in a cohort sampled during active COVID-19.

This clone was seen only once. This rearrangement joins TRBV19 to TRBJ1-5; 7 nucleotides agree with TRBD1. Losses at the gene ends were 4 bases for V and 5 bases for J; bases not matched to a gene: 8. In germline, CDR1 is LNHDA, CDR2 SQIVND (reference sequence). This CDR3 comprises 15 residues. The CDR3 sequence is CASSTPGQLDQPQHF. CDR3 in DNA: TGTGCCAGTAGTACGCCGGGACAGTTGGATCAGCCCCAGCATTTT.

There are a few counts of this clone. V is TRBV6-1 and J is TRBJ1-2; weak D call: TRBD1 (6 bases). There are 17 residues in the CDR3. Germline V CDR1 and CDR2: MNHNS, SASEGT. Deletions cut 3 bases from V and 0 bases from J, with 17 bases between. The CDR3 sequence: CASSDPGEVLTNYGYTF. As DNA, the CDR3 is TGTGCCAGCAGTGACCCAGGGGAAGTATTGACTAACTATGGCTACACCTTC.

V and J are TRBV18 and TRBJ1-2; 7 bases align to TRBD1. The CDR3 consists of 15 residues. CDR1 is KGHSH, CDR2 LQKENI, per germline. J lost 4 bases, V lost 3 bases, and 8 bases had no gene match. The CDR3 loop is CASSPGTDNLYGYTF. The CDR3 DNA reads as TGTGCCAGCTCACCTGGGACAGATAACCTCTATGGCTACACCTTC.

The V and J genes are TRBV14 and TRBJ2-7; D gene unclear. V lost 1 base and J lost 3, with 7 bases in between. The length of the CDR3 is 13 residues. CDR1 and CDR2 from the germline V gene are SGHDN and FVKESK. CDR3: CASSQAVLYEQYF. CDR3 coding DNA: TGTGCCAGCAGCCAAGCCGTCCTCTACGAGCAGTACTTC. Full variable domain (missing parts from reference TRBV14 and TRBJ2-7): EAGVTQFPSHSVIEKGQTVTLRCDPISGHDNLYWYRRVMGKEIKFLLHFVKESKQDESGMPNNRFLAERTGGTYSTLKVQPAELEDSGVYFCASSQAVLYEQYFGPGTRLTVT.

The chain joins TRBV5-1 to TRBJ2-7; possibly TRBD2 for D (5 bases). Trimming removed 3 bases from V and 2 bases from J, with 12 bases in between. The CDR3 spans 14 residues. Germline assignment: CDR1 SGHRS and CDR2 YFSETQ. CDR3 in DNA: TGCGCCAGCAGCTCTGGGCGGGTAGCCTACGAGCAGTACTTC. It is translated as CASSSGRVAYEQYF.

This clone was seen only once. The chain is built from TRBV7-9 and TRBJ1-1, with D uncertain. CDR1 SEHNR and CDR2 FQNEAQ come from the germline V gene (reference sequence). CDR3 size: 14 residues. V shed 5 bases and J shed 1 base, with 11 bases lying between them. The CDR3 region is CASSPRRGNTEAFF. CDR3 DNA sequence: TGTGCCAGCAGCCCTCGGCGAGGGAACACTGAAGCTTTCTTT.

The V and J genes are TRBV7-8 and TRBJ1-2; the D gene is possibly TRBD1 (6 bases). This CDR3 spans 13 amino acids. Trimming took 8 bases from V and 8 from J, leaving 18 bases between them. CDR1 is SGHVS, CDR2 FQNEAQ, per germline. CDR3 in amino acids: CASRQGGGHGYTF. The CDR3, as DNA: TGTGCCAGCCGGCAAGGGGGGGGGCACGGCTACACCTTC. Combining the CDR3 with reference TRBV7-8 and TRBJ1-2 gives the whole variable domain GAGVSQSPRYKVAKRGQDVALRCDPISGHVSLFWYQQALGQGPEFLTYFQNEAQLDKSGLPSDRFFAERPEGSVSTLKIQRTQQEDSAVYLCASRQGGGHGYTFGSGTRLTVV.

This chain connects TRBV4-2 to TRBJ2-5, with D tentatively TRBD2 (5 bases). Germline CDR1 LGHNA, CDR2 YNFKEQ. The CDR3 totals 14 residues. Between the trimmed V and J ends, which lost 1 base and 4 bases, there was a span of 10 bases. CDR3 nucleotide sequence: TGTGCCAGCAGCCAAGGACTGGCGGGAGAGACCCAGTACTTC. Translated, it gives CASSQGLAGETQYF.

The chain recombines TRBV6-2 or TRBV6-3 with TRBJ1-1; 9 bases match TRBD1. The CDR3 runs 15 residues. V shed 2 bases and J 5 bases; nucleotides not matched to a gene: 6. The germline V gene encodes CDR1 MNHEY and CDR2 SVGEGT. The CDR3 DNA reads TGTGCCAGCAGTTACGCCGGACAGGGGAGGACTGAAGCTTTCTTT. Protein: CASSYAGQGRTEAFF.